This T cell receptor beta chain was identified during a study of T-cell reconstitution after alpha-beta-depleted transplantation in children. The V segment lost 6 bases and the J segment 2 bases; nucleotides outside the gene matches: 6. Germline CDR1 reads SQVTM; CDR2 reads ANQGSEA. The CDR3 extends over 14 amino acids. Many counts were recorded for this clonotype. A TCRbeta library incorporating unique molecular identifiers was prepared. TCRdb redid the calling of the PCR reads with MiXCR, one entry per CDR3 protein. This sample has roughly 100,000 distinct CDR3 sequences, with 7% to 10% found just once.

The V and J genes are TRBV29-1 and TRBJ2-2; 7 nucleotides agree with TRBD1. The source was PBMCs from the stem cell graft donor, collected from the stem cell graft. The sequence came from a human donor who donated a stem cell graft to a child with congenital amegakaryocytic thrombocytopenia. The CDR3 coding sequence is TGCAGCGTCAGGACAGGAGTTAACACCGGGGAGCTGTTTTTT. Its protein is CSVRTGVNTGELFF.